A selection of T cell receptor beta chains follows, all from one sample in a study of follicular helper T cells after annual influenza vaccination. Only in-frame clones appear in the TCRdb table, and some are missing; sequencing was by immunoSEQ multiplex PCR. The repertoire holds fewer than 9,500 clones, with around 90% as singletons. This specimen consisted of CXCR5+ CD38- circulating T follicular helper cells from blood, obtained on the day of influenza vaccination. These receptors all stem from an adult who received the influenza vaccine. CDR3s include the opening cysteine and the closing phenylalanine or tryptophan. Where a row states a size, it is once, few, many or the class of an expanded clone; other rows omit it.

abundance	len	v_gene	j_gene	CDR3aa
NA	16	TRBV5-1	TRBJ2-3	CASSLPPWQGVDTQYF
NA	15	TRBV11-3	TRBJ1-1	CASSLGGTANTEAFF
NA	13	TRBV18	TRBJ1-3	CATGTASGNTIYF
NA	14	TRBV5-1	TRBJ1-2	CASSLEGGPLAWTF
NA	17	TRBV4-1	TRBJ2-6	CASSHLGRASGANVLTF
NA	13	TRBV19	TRBJ2-7	CASSGGRYDEQYF
NA	12	TRBV19	TRBJ1-2	CASSPQGYGYTF
NA	12	TRBV4-3	TRBJ2-3	CASSRQGNTQYF
NA	12	TRBV12-5	TRBJ1-1	CASGPFLGEAFF
NA	13	TRBV5-6	TRBJ1-1	CASSLPGDTEAFF
NA	14	TRBV5-4	TRBJ2-3	CASSQDRSTDTQYF
NA	13	TRBV28	TRBJ2-2	CASLTGNTGELFF
NA	14	TRBV29-1	TRBJ2-1	CSVLGERSYNEQFF
NA	14	TRBV6-1	TRBJ1-5	CASSETGSHQPQHF
NA	16	TRBV7-9	TRBJ1-1	CASSPREARGESEAFF
NA	11	TRBV30	TRBJ1-2	CAWKGGGGYTF
NA	14	TRBV18	TRBJ2-1	CASSPVPGGNEQFF
once	14	TRBV4-3	TRBJ1-6	CASSPRAGDSPLHF
few	14	TRBV18	TRBJ1-1	CASSPSASNTEAFF
few	16	TRBV27	TRBJ1-5	CASRRQGLETHQPQHF
NA	16	TRBV7-6	TRBJ2-3	CASSLKVGSGGDTQYF
NA	12	TRBV11-2	TRBJ2-3	CASSLDRDTQYF
NA	14	TRBV10-1	TRBJ2-2	CASSVTVETGELFF
NA	13	TRBV7-2	TRBJ1-1	CATTGQPNTEAFF
NA	15	TRBV6-1	TRBJ1-1	CASTRRGAAAPEAFF
NA	12	TRBV6-5	TRBJ1-1	CASSSGWNEAFF
NA	17	TRBV27	TRBJ2-3	CASVPGLAVTSTDTQYF
NA	12	TRBV29-1	TRBJ1-2	CSVGQGDYGYTF
NA	14	TRBV6-5	TRBJ1-2	CASTRSGQGHGYTF
NA	14	TRBV10-1	TRBJ2-7	CASSRETGSYEQYF
NA	14	TRBV6-5	TRBJ1-6	CASGDSLKDSPLHF
NA	15	TRBV19	TRBJ2-2	CASSRGGGAAGELFF
once	15	TRBV5-4	TRBJ2-1	CASTTKRTGGNEQFF
NA	15	TRBV6-5	TRBJ1-1	CASSSTGGADSEAFF
NA	15	TRBV2	TRBJ1-2	CASSDGLGQGYGYTF
NA	15	TRBV6-1	TRBJ2-7	CASIWTGGFSYEQYF
NA	15	TRBV4-3	TRBJ2-7	CASSQEEGYSYEQYF
NA	16	TRBV19	TRBJ2-1	CASIPSGTGGYNEQFF
NA	19	TRBV18	TRBJ1-3	CASSPNPGRIPPTGNTIYF
NA	15	TRBV23-1	TRBJ2-2	CASSQGDRVPGELFF